Below are 18 T cell receptor beta chains sequenced from a single sample in a study of T cell clonality in common variable immunodeficiency. These receptors' antigens are unknown. The protocol was immunoSEQ multiplex PCR, while the TCRdb copy is restricted to in-frame clones and leaves out a portion. The sample holds about 5,300 clones, and no clone turns up only once. Findings of the study overall: Fewer deletions and N-nucleotide insertions were reportedly seen in common variable immunodeficiency TCR beta sequences.

The sequencing sample was made of peripheral blood mononuclear cells. The receptors were gathered from a human donor with common variable immunodeficiency.

This clone was counted a few times. The read stops 3 residues short of the end of the CDR3; the missing end is completed from the germline J gene. The chain links TRBV7-6 to TRBJ2-1, with D unclear. V was pared by 1 base and J by 0 bases, with 10 bases between. CDR1 is SGHVS and CDR2 is FNYEAQ in the germline V gene. CDR3 length equals 16 residues. CDR3 bases read: TGTGCCAGCAGCTTAGGGGCAGGAAGCTCCTACAATGAG. As protein: CASSLGAGSSYNE. The complete CDR3 sequence is CASSLGAGSSYNEQFF.

Comments on this clone: The CDR3 end falls 3 residues outside the read, so it is completed with the germline J gene. V and J are TRBV2 and TRBJ2-2; no definite D call. The CDR3 totals 14 residues. Germline loops: CDR1 SNHLY, CDR2 FYNNEI. Trimming took 6 bases from V and 0 from J, leaving 8 bases between them. The DNA read from the CDR3 is TGTGCCAGCAGCAGACATCCGAACACCGGGGAG. This encodes CASSRHPNTGE. In full, the CDR3 is CASSRHPNTGELFF.

This clone was picked up a small number of times. The read terminates 3 residues ahead of where the CDR3 ends, so the germline J gene completes it. This sample includes further DNA sequences coding for the same CDR3. The rearrangement links TRBV7-2 to TRBJ2-1, with 10 bases aligning to TRBD2. Germline trimming cut 4 bases from V and 4 bases from J; bases unmatched to any gene: 4. Germline V gene data show CDR1 as SGHTA and CDR2 as FQGNSA. The CDR3 loop spans 15 amino acids. The covered CDR3 bases are TGTGCCAGCAGCTCGACTAGCGGGCCTTACAATGAG. Translation gives CASSSTSGPYNE. The whole CDR3 sequence is CASSSTSGPYNEQFF.

This clone was recorded a few times. Read data end 3 residues before the CDR3 end; the end is taken from the germline J gene. V gene TRBV13 combines with J gene TRBJ2-1, with D uncertain. The V gene lost 4 bases and the J gene lost 9 bases, with 7 bases spanning the gap. From germline, CDR1 is PRHDT and CDR2 FYEKMQ (reference sequence). This CDR3 spans 11 amino acids. The CDR3 sequence is CASSSSGEQFF. The DNA read from the CDR3 is TGTGCCAGCAGCTCCTCGGGTGAG.

CDR3 bases read: TGTGCCAGCAGCTTACAGGGGGTTAAGGGTTACGAG. Protein sequence: CASSLQGVKGYE. The CDR3 in its entirety is CASSLQGVKGYEQYF. The V and J genes are TRBV7-2 and TRBJ2-7, with TRBD1 identical over 7 bases. The CDR3 goes on 3 residues after the read ends, and that part is filled in from the germline J gene. Unmatched junction bases numbered 8, after V lost 2 bases and J lost 4 bases. The CDR3 extends over 15 amino acids. CDR1 SGHTA and CDR2 FQGNSA come from the germline V gene.

CDR3 DNA, as far as it was read: TGTGCCAGCTCACCGTTAATTAGGGACAATGAG. Its translation is CASSPLIRDNE. The whole CDR3 reads CASSPLIRDNEQFF. The V and J genes are TRBV18 and TRBJ2-1, with D uncertain. The CDR3 goes on 3 residues after the read ends, and that part is filled in from the germline J gene. CDR3 length: 14 residues. Germline lookup yields CDR1 KGHSH and CDR2 LQKENI. Deletions cut 3 bases from V and 5 bases from J, with 11 bases between. The full variable domain, completed using reference TRBV18 and TRBJ2-1, is NAGVMQNPRHLVRRRGQEARLRCSPMKGHSHVYWYRQLPEEGLKFMVYLQKENIIDESGMPKERFSAEFPKEGPSILRIQQVVRGDSAAYFCASSPLIRDNEQFFGPGTRLTVL.

A note on this clone: The read falls 3 residues short of the CDR3 end, and the missing part is taken from the germline J gene. The chain links TRBV6-2 or TRBV6-3 to TRBJ2-7; D remains unclear. V shed 2 bases and J shed 2 bases, with 7 bases lying between them. The germline V gene encodes CDR1 MNHEY and CDR2 SVGEGT. The CDR3 has 13 residues. The CDR3 reads CASSYHPAYEQYF. The covered CDR3 bases are TGTGCCAGCAGTTACCATCCAGCCTACGAG.

This clone was detected ten times or more. The observed sequence ends 3 residues before the CDR3 terminus, with the missing tail filled in from the germline J gene. The V gene is TRBV19, the J gene TRBJ1-3; tentative D call: TRBD1 (6 bases). Germline V gene sequence: CDR1 LNHDA, CDR2 SQIVND (reference sequence). The CDR3 runs to 11 residues. CDR3 amino acids: CASSIGDIIYF. CDR3 bases read: TGTGCCAGTAGTATAGGGGACATA.

Concerning this clone: From the germline J gene comes the end of the CDR3, since the read stops 3 residues before it. The chain joins TRBV19 to TRBJ1-6; no clear D. V lost 6 bases and J 11 bases, leaving 14 bases between the germline ends. CDR1 LNHDA and CDR2 SQIVND come from the germline V gene (reference sequence). The CDR3 consists of 13 residues. The sequenced part of the CDR3 DNA is TGTGCCAGTAGCCTCCGGACTGCAGCACCC. This codes for CASSLRTAAP. The full CDR3 sequence reads CASSLRTAAPLHF.

This clone was counted at least ten times. The read ends 3 residues before the CDR3 terminus; that terminus is restored from the germline J gene. The chain links TRBV6-4 to TRBJ1-1; D might be TRBD1 (5 bases). This CDR3 has 18 residues. The germline V gene encodes CDR1 MRHNA and CDR2 SNTAGT. The V end lost 2 bases, the J end lost 1 base, and 20 bases lay between the germline ends. CDR3 amino acids: CASSDGREAGHTNTEAFF. CDR3 DNA, as far as it was read: TGTGCCAGCAGTGACGGGCGAGAGGCCGGACACACGAACACTGAA.

This clone was detected a few times. The read is 3 residues too short to cover the CDR3 end, so that end is filled in from the germline J gene. The rearrangement links TRBV6-1 to TRBJ2-4, with 7 bases fitting TRBD1. Germline V gene sequence: CDR1 MNHNS, CDR2 SASEGT. CDR3 size: 14 residues. The junction had 6 bases not matched to a gene; V was cut back by 4 bases and J by 6 bases. CDR3 amino acids: CASSGGGAVNIQYF. CDR3 bases read: TGTGCCAGCAGTGGAGGGGGCGCGGTAAACATT.

Many counts were recorded for this clone. The CDR3 goes on 3 residues after the read ends, and that part is filled in from the germline J gene. This sequence joins TRBV19 and TRBJ1-1; TRBD1 is a possible D gene (6 bases). CDR1 is LNHDA, CDR2 SQIVND, per germline (reference sequence). The V end was cut by 7 bases, the J end by 4 bases, with 19 bases between. The CDR3 covers 15 residues. The CDR3 DNA, read in part, is TGTGCCAGTAAAGTATGGGCAGGGGAGGGCACTGAA. Its protein product is CASKVWAGEGTE. The CDR3 in its entirety is CASKVWAGEGTEAFF.

The covered CDR3 bases are TGTGCCAGCTCACCCTCCGGGACAGGGATCTACGAG. It is translated as CASSPSGTGIYE. The entire CDR3 is CASSPSGTGIYEQYF. The J gene is TRBJ2-7, the V gene TRBV18, with TRBD1 identical over 9 bases. The observed sequence ends 3 residues before the CDR3 terminus, with the missing tail filled in from the germline J gene. Germline trimming cut 3 bases from V and 3 bases from J; bases unmatched to any gene: 6. Germline values: CDR1 KGHSH, CDR2 LQKENI. This CDR3 is 15 amino acids long.

Notes on this clone: From the germline J gene comes the end of the CDR3, since the read stops 3 residues before it. The chain is built from TRBV7-2 and TRBJ2-2, with a tentative D call TRBD2 (6 bases). With 1 base removed from V and 1 base from J, the gap between germline ends came to 7 bases. The CDR3 is 15 residues long. CDR1 is SGHTA and CDR2 is FQGNSA in the germline V gene. The covered CDR3 bases are TGTGCCAGCAGCTTAGGACTAGTGAACACCGGGGAG. As protein: CASSLGLVNTGE. The entire CDR3 reads CASSLGLVNTGELFF.

This clone was picked up a small number of times. Read data end 3 residues before the CDR3 end; the end is taken from the germline J gene. V and J are TRBV7-2 and TRBJ1-6; a weak D match, TRBD1 (5 bases). The germline V gene encodes CDR1 SGHTA and CDR2 FQGNSA. Trimming left V 7 bases short and J 7 bases short, with 14 bases between. The CDR3 spans 14 residues. The CDR3 loop is CASTSTGGNSPLHF. The part of the CDR3 DNA that was read is TGTGCCAGCACCTCAACAGGCGGAAATTCACCC.

This clone was detected many times. The read halts 3 residues ahead of the CDR3 end, with the missing end drawn from the germline J gene. This chain links TRBV7-2 with TRBJ1-1, with D tentatively TRBD1 (6 bases). Trimming removed 5 bases from V and 1 base from J, with 8 bases in between. The length of the CDR3 is 13 residues. Per germline, CDR1 SGHTA and CDR2 FQGNSA. Partial CDR3 DNA: TGTGCCAGCAGCCAGGACAGGAACACTGAA. It translates to CASSQDRNTE. The whole CDR3 sequence reads CASSQDRNTEAFF.

This clone was picked up many times. The CDR3 extends 3 residues past the end of the read, so its final part is completed from the germline J gene. The chain recombines TRBV5-4 with TRBJ2-5, with D perhaps TRBD2 (5 bases). Germline-derived CDR1 and CDR2 are SGHNT and YYREEE (reference sequence). This CDR3 has 16 residues. Trimming took 1 base from V and 2 from J, leaving 15 bases between them. Here the CDR3 reads CASSLWWSGEQETQYF. CDR3 DNA, as far as it was read: TGTGCCAGCAGCTTGTGGTGGTCCGGGGAACAAGAGACC.

A word on this clone: The observed sequence ends 3 residues before the CDR3 terminus, with the missing tail filled in from the germline J gene. This sequence joins TRBV18 and TRBJ1-2, with 8 bases fitting TRBD1. This CDR3 contains 20 residues. Unmatched junction bases numbered 21, after V lost 4 bases and J lost 2 bases. The germline CDR1 and CDR2 sequences are KGHSH and LQKENI. Here the CDR3 reads CASSRTGPQHANTRNYGYTF. CDR3 DNA, as far as it was read: TGTGCCAGCTCACGGACAGGGCCTCAACACGCAAACACTCGGAACTATGGC.